The 19 T cell receptor beta chains given below trace back to one sample, sequenced in a study of T cells in women clearing cervical HPV infection. Clones were sequenced by immunoSEQ multiplex PCR, and TCRdb holds only the in-frame ones, with some missing. This repertoire comprises tens of thousands of clones; its ten largest clones make up roughly 9%. Sequencing used blood buffy coat. The receptors were sampled from a woman aged 18-69 years with a cervical HPV16 infection that either progressed to CIN3+ or cleared (not recorded which).

Concerning this clone: The read terminates 3 residues before the CDR3 end, so the remaining end is supplied by the germline J gene. This chain uses TRBV10-3 with TRBJ1-1; TRBD1 aligns across 7 bases. V lost 8 bases, J lost 1 base, and 7 bases stayed unmatched. The V gene's germline CDR1 is ENHRY and CDR2 SYGVKD. The CDR3 is 14 residues long. Here the CDR3 reads CAISQGTRNTEAFF. The part of the CDR3 DNA that was read is TGTGCCATCTCACAGGGGACCAGGAACACTGAA.

Of note for this clone: The read terminates 3 residues before the CDR3 end, so the remaining end is supplied by the germline J gene. This chain connects TRBV2 to TRBJ1-1; TRBD1 is a possible D gene (5 bases). The length of the CDR3 is 14 residues. The V and J ends lost 2 bases and 4 bases respectively, with 11 bases between them. CDR1 is SNHLY and CDR2 is FYNNEI in the germline V gene. CDR3 in amino acids: CASSERGDVTEAFF. The covered CDR3 bases are TGTGCCAGCAGTGAAAGGGGTGATGTCACTGAA.

On this clone: The read is 3 residues too short to cover the CDR3 end, so that end is filled in from the germline J gene. The chain links TRBV7-6 to TRBJ2-1; D might be TRBD2 (5 bases). Germline V gene sequence: CDR1 SGHVS, CDR2 FNYEAQ. Trimming removed 3 bases at V and 6 bases at J, with 15 bases between. This CDR3 comprises 15 residues. The CDR3 DNA, read in part, is TGTGCCAGCAGCTTGGGCCCGGGGTATACCAATGAG. This sequence encodes CASSLGPGYTNE. In full, the CDR3 is CASSLGPGYTNEQFF.

In the case of this clone: The sequence runs out 3 residues before the end of the CDR3; the remainder is reconstructed from the germline J gene. The chain carries TRBV20-1 and TRBJ1-4; TRBD1 matches at 7 bases. CDR1 and CDR2 (germline): DFQATT, SNEGSKA (reference sequence). After removal of 5 bases from V and 8 bases from J, the junction contained 11 bases not matched to a gene. CDR3 size: 14 residues. The CDR3 sequence: CSAYTGAVGEKLFF. CDR3 bases read: TGCAGTGCTTACACAGGGGCAGTAGGAGAAAAA.

Partial CDR3 DNA: TGCAGTGCCGACCATCCTAGCGGGAGTTACAATGAG. Translation: CSADHPSGSYNE. The entire CDR3 reads CSADHPSGSYNEQFF. J is TRBJ2-1 and V is TRBV20-1, with TRBD2 matching over 10 bases. The read is 3 residues too short to cover the CDR3 end, so that end is filled in from the germline J gene. CDR1 and CDR2 (germline): DFQATT, SNEGSKA (reference sequence). V lost 6 bases to trimming and J lost 4 bases; unmatched junction nucleotides: 9. The length of the CDR3 is 15 residues.

The CDR3 DNA, read in part, is TGTGCCAGCAGCTTAGTAGCTAGCGGGAGAGGGGAG. Its translation is CASSLVASGRGE. The entire CDR3 protein is CASSLVASGRGELFF. The chain combines TRBV7-2 with TRBJ2-2; 10 bases match TRBD2. The read stops 3 residues short of the end of the CDR3; the missing end is completed from the germline J gene. The V gene's germline CDR1 is SGHTA and CDR2 FQGNSA. The CDR3 runs to 15 residues. With V trimmed by 1 base and J by 8 bases, 4 bases remained unmatched.

Worth noting for this clone: With the read ending 3 residues before the CDR3 end, the germline J gene is used to fill in that end. The rearrangement joins TRBV11-2 to TRBJ1-1; no clear D gene. The V gene lost 0 bases and the J gene lost 2 bases, with 4 bases spanning the gap. The CDR3 loop spans 13 amino acids. CDR1 SGHAT and CDR2 FQNNGV come from the germline V gene. CDR3 bases read: TGTGCCAGCAGCTTAGATCAAAACACTGAA. The encoded protein is CASSLDQNTE. In full, the CDR3 reads CASSLDQNTEAFF.

Remarks on this clone: The observed sequence ends 3 residues before the CDR3 terminus, with the missing tail filled in from the germline J gene. The chain carries TRBV5-3 and TRBJ2-2; no reliable D call. Being an ORF, TRBV5-3 has a function that is uncertain. Trimming stripped 9 bases from V and 4 bases from J, with 13 bases between. This CDR3 is built from 13 residues. The CDR3 loop is CATPRKATGELFF. The covered CDR3 bases are TGTGCCACACCCAGGAAAGCCACCGGGGAG.

Concerning this clone itself: The read halts 3 residues ahead of the CDR3 end, with the missing end drawn from the germline J gene. The rearrangement joins TRBV19 to TRBJ1-1; possible D gene TRBD1, 5 bases. The germline CDR1 and CDR2 sequences are LNHDA and SQIVND (reference sequence). Trimming stripped 6 bases from V and 0 bases from J, with 8 bases between. CDR3 size: 13 residues. CDR3 bases read: TGTGCCAGTAGAGACAGCTTGAACACTGAA. It is translated as CASRDSLNTE. The entire CDR3 protein is CASRDSLNTEAFF.

About this clone: The sequenced fragment ends 3 residues before the CDR3 boundary, so the rest is inferred from the germline J gene. The gene calls are TRBV9 and TRBJ1-1; TRBD1 matches at 7 bases. The CDR3 extends over 14 amino acids. CDR1 SGDLS and CDR2 YYNGEE come from the germline V gene. V shed 3 bases and J 5 bases; nucleotides not matched to a gene: 7. The sequenced part of the CDR3 DNA is TGTGCCAGCAGCGGTAGAGGGGGCGGGACTGAA. Translation gives CASSGRGGGTE. The full CDR3 protein reads CASSGRGGGTEAFF.

On this clone itself: The read terminates 3 residues ahead of where the CDR3 ends, so the germline J gene completes it. This chain links TRBV19 with TRBJ2-7, with TRBD2 matching over 9 bases. The V and J ends lost 5 bases and 3 bases, in that order; junction bases with no gene match: 8. The germline V gene encodes CDR1 LNHDA and CDR2 SQIVND (reference sequence). This CDR3 has 15 amino acids. CDR3 DNA, as far as it was read: TGTGCCAGTAGTGCATTGCGGGAGGGAGGCTACGAG. This codes for CASSALREGGYE. The full CDR3 is CASSALREGGYEQYF.

Comments on this clone: The read ends 3 residues before the CDR3 terminus; that terminus is restored from the germline J gene. The chain carries TRBV29-1 and TRBJ2-2; D call uncertain. V gave up 8 bases and J gave up 1 base, with 14 bases separating them. CDR3 length: 14 residues. CDR1 and CDR2 (germline): SQVTM, ANQGSEA. The DNA read from the CDR3 is TGCAGCCCCCGGTCGACGGGGAACACCGGGGAG. Translating gives CSPRSTGNTGE. The whole CDR3 reads CSPRSTGNTGELFF.

As regards this clone: The read halts 3 residues ahead of the CDR3 end, with the missing end drawn from the germline J gene. V usage is TRBV18 and J usage is TRBJ1-2; 8 nucleotides agree with TRBD1. Germline values: CDR1 KGHSH, CDR2 LQKENI. The CDR3 is 15 residues long. Unmatched junction bases numbered 10, after V lost 3 bases and J lost 7 bases. CDR3: CASSPRTQQGGGYTF. CDR3 DNA (partial): TGTGCCAGCTCACCGAGGACGCAACAGGGGGGTGGC.

To note about this clone: The DNA ends 3 residues before the CDR3 does, and the rest of the CDR3 is filled in from the germline J gene. The gene calls are TRBV5-1 and TRBJ2-7; 11 nucleotides line up with TRBD2. This CDR3 spans 15 amino acids. The ends lost 4 bases at V and 4 bases at J; junction bases unmatched: 7. Germline CDR1 and CDR2: SGHRS and YFSETQ. CDR3 sequence: CASSHGTSGQYEQYF. CDR3 DNA (partial): TGCGCCAGCAGCCACGGGACTAGCGGCCAGTACGAG.

Details on this clone: The DNA ends 3 residues before the CDR3 does, and the rest of the CDR3 is filled in from the germline J gene. The chain has TRBV30 and TRBJ1-3; 10 nucleotides align to TRBD1. CDR1 GTSNPN and CDR2 SVGIG come from the germline V gene (reference sequence). This CDR3 region has 15 residues. Unmatched junction bases numbered 14, after V lost 7 bases and J lost 8 bases. CDR3 residues: CAFGAQTGGWDTIYF. Incomplete CDR3 DNA: TGTGCCTTTGGGGCCCAGACAGGGGGCTGGGACACC. The variable domain in full, completed from reference TRBV30 and TRBJ1-3, reads SQTIHQWPATLVQPVGSPLSLECTVEGTSNPNLYWYRQAAGRGLQLLFYSVGIGQISSEVPQNLSASRPQDRQFILSSKKLLLSDSGFYLCAFGAQTGGWDTIYFGEGSWLTVV.

Note on this clone: The read stops 3 residues short of the end of the CDR3; the missing end is completed from the germline J gene. The chain has TRBV2 and TRBJ2-6, with D unresolved. V lost 6 bases and J 1 base, leaving 7 bases between the germline ends. The CDR3 runs 14 residues. Germline CDR1 is SNHLY and CDR2 is FYNNEI. The CDR3 here is CASRRASGANVLTF. The covered CDR3 bases are TGTGCCAGCAGACGAGCTTCTGGGGCCAACGTC.

As concerns this clone: Read coverage stops 3 residues before the CDR3 terminus; the germline J gene supplies the remainder. This chain joins TRBV19 and TRBJ1-5, with 9 bases lining up with TRBD1. CDR1 and CDR2 (germline): LNHDA, SQIVND (reference sequence). There are 14 residues in the CDR3. The V segment lost 5 bases and the J segment 7 bases; nucleotides outside the gene matches: 6. The part of the CDR3 DNA that was read is TGTGCCAGTAGTGGGACAGGGCTGCGACAGCCC. Its protein product is CASSGTGLRQP. The whole CDR3 region reads CASSGTGLRQPQHF.

For this clone: The read terminates 3 residues ahead of where the CDR3 ends, so the germline J gene completes it. The rearrangement uses TRBV11-2 and TRBJ1-2, with D possibly matching TRBD1 (5 bases). CDR1 and CDR2 from the germline V gene are SGHAT and FQNNGV. The CDR3 contains 13 residues. The CDR3 protein is CASSLDGHAGYTF. Incomplete CDR3 DNA: TGTGCCAGCAGCTTAGACGGACACGCAGGC.

Concerning this clone itself: From the germline J gene comes the end of the CDR3, since the read stops 3 residues before it. The rearrangement uses TRBV5-1 and TRBJ2-4; perhaps TRBD1 as D (5 bases). This CDR3 contains 17 residues. Trimming took off 0 bases at V and 2 bases at J, with 15 bases between the two ends. Looked up from germline, CDR1 is SGHRS and CDR2 is YFSETQ. The chain's CDR3 is CASSLEGGAGTKNIQYF. CDR3 DNA (partial): TGCGCCAGCAGCTTGGAAGGTGGGGCTGGGACCAAAAACATT.